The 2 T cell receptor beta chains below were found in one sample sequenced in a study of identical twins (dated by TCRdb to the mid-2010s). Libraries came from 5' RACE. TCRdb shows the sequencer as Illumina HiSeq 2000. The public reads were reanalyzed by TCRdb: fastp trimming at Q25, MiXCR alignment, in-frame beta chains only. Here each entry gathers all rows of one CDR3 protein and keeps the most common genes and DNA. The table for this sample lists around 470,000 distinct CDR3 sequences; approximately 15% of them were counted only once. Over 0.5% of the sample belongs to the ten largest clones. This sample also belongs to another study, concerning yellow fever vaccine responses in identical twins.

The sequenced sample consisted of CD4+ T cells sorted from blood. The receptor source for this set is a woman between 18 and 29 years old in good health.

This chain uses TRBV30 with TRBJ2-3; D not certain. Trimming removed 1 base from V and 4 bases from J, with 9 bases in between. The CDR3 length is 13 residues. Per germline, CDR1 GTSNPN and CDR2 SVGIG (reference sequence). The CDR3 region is CAWSGPPPDTQYF. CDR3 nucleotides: TGTGCCTGGAGTGGCCCCCCACCAGATACGCAGTATTTT.

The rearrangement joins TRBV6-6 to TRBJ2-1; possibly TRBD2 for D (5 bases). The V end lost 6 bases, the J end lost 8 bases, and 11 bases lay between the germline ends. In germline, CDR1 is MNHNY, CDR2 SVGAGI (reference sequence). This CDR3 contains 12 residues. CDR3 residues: CASRPSNDEQFF. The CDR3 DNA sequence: TGTGCCAGCAGGCCTAGCAACGATGAGCAGTTCTTC.